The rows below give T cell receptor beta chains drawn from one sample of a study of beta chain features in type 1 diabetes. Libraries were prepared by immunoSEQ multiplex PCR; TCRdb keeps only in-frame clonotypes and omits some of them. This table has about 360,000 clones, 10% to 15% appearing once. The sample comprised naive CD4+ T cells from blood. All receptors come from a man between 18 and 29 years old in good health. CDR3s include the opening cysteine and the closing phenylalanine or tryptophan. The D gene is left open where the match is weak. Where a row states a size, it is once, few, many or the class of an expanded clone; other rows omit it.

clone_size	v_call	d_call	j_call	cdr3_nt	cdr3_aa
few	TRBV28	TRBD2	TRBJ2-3	TGTGCCAGCAGTTCCCTCGGACTAGCGGGAGGGCCGGATACGCAGTATTTT	CASSSLGLAGGPDTQYF
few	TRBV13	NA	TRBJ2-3	TGTGCCAGCAGCCCAGTCAGGGGAGATACGCAGTATTTT	CASSPVRGDTQYF
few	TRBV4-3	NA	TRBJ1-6	TGCGCCAGCAGCCAAGACCCTGGGGCCATGGGTCCCCTCCACTTT	CASSQDPGAMGPLHF
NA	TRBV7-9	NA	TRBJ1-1	TGTGCCAGCAGCTTAGTAATAGGGGGAGAGACTGAAGCTTTCTTT	CASSLVIGGETEAFF
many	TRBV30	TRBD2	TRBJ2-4	TGTGCCTGGAGTGCAGCGGGGCTCGTAAACATTCAGTACTTC	CAWSAAGLVNIQYF
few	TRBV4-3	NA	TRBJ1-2	TGCGCCAGCAGCCAAGTCCTGGGGCCGACTGATGGCTACACCTTC	CASSQVLGPTDGYTF
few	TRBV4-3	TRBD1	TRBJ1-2	TGCGCCAGCAGCCAAGTACTGGGGACAGGTCCCTCTCTGGCTAACTATGGCTACACCTTC	CASSQVLGTGPSLANYGYTF
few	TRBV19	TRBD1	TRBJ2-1	TGTGCCAGTAGTATAGACCCCAGGGGGCTCGATGAGCAGTTCTTC	CASSIDPRGLDEQFF
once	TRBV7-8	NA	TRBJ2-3	TGTGCCAGCAGCCCAAGAGGGTGGGGAGATACGCAGTATTTT	CASSPRGWGDTQYF
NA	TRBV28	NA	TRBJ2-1	TGTGCCAGCGGAGTACAGCGGAACAATGAGCAGTTCTTC	CASGVQRNNEQFF
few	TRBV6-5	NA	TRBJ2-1	TGTGCCAGCAGTTACTTCGGGACACAATACAATGAGCAGTTCTTC	CASSYFGTQYNEQFF
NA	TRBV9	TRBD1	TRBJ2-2	TGTGCCAGCAGCCGGGGACAGCCGACCGGGGAGCTGTTTTTT	CASSRGQPTGELFF
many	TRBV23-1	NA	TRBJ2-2	TGCGCCAGCAGCACTGTTCCAGGGGCGAACACCGGGGAGCTGTTTTTT	CASSTVPGANTGELFF
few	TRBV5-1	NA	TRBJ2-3	TGCGCCAGCGTCCACGTACTAGAGCGCACAGATACGCAGTATTTT	CASVHVLERTDTQYF
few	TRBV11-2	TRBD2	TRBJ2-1	TGTGCCAGCAGCTTCCGGGACTACTACAATGAGCAGTTCTTC	CASSFRDYYNEQFF
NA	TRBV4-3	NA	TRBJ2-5	TGCGCCAGCAGCCAGACTAGGGCAGAAGAGACCCAGTACTTC	CASSQTRAEETQYF
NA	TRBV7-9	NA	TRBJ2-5	TGTGCCAGCAGCTTAATCGAGGCTGTCGACTTC	CASSLIEAVDF
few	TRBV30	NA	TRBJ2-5	TGTGCCTGGATCGGAAGGGGGAAAGAGACCCAGTACTTC	CAWIGRGKETQYF
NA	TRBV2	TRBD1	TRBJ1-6	TGTGCCAGCACCGGGACAGGGGGCGCTGGGGCACCCCTCCACTTT	CASTGTGGAGAPLHF
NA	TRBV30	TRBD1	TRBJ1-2	TGTGCCCGAAGACAGGGTCACTATGGCTACACCTTC	CARRQGHYGYTF
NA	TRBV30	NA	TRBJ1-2	TGTGCCTGGATACAGTTCTATGGCTACACCTTC	CAWIQFYGYTF
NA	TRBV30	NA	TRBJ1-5	TGTGCCTGGAGTGAGCGGGGTCAGCCCCAGCATTTT	CAWSERGQPQHF
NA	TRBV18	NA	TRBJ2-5	TGTGCCAGCTCACCACCGCATGGGGGAGGTGAGACCCAGTACTTC	CASSPPHGGGETQYF
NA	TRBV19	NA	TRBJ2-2	TGTGCCAGTAGGTCGGGAAGCGGGTCGGGCACCGGGGAGCTGTTTTTT	CASRSGSGSGTGELFF